Listed here are 25 T cell receptor beta chains from one sample, sequenced in a study of blood T cell repertoires in COVID-19. Sequenced by immunoSEQ multiplex PCR; TCRdb stores in-frame clones only, minus some. The sample consists of 250,000 or so clones, around 82% of them appearing once. Sequenced sample: PBMCs or T cells enriched from blood (not recorded which). The receptors stem from a woman aged 40 to 50 who had been exposed to COVID-19.

The chain has TRBV7-8 and TRBJ1-1, with 8 bases that match TRBD1. The length of the CDR3 is 15 residues. Trimming cost V 2 bases and J 8 bases; bases outside gene matches: 10. The germline CDR1 and CDR2 sequences are SGHVS and FQNEAQ. CDR3 sequence reads: CASSLYGQGQPEAFF. Written as DNA, the CDR3 is TGTGCCAGCAGCTTATACGGACAGGGACAACCAGAAGCTTTCTTT.

This sequence joins TRBV5-6 and TRBJ1-2, with D possibly TRBD1 on 5 matching bases. The V end lost 0 bases, the J end lost 3 bases, and 9 bases lay between the germline ends. The CDR3 contains 14 residues. Germline CDR1 is SGHDT and CDR2 is YYEEEE. The CDR3 DNA sequence: TGTGCCAGCAGCTTGGACGGAGGGGACTATGGCTACACCTTC. Translated: CASSLDGGDYGYTF.

This chain links TRBV5-4 with TRBJ1-1; D perhaps matches TRBD1 (5 bases). CDR1 and CDR2 from the germline V gene are SGHNT and YYREEE (reference sequence). V was pared by 2 bases and J by 4 bases, with 15 bases between. The CDR3 consists of 15 residues. The DNA of the CDR3 is TGTGCCAGCAGCTTCAACTCGGGACTTTCCACTGAAGCTTTCTTT. Encoded protein: CASSFNSGLSTEAFF.

This chain connects TRBV6-2 or TRBV6-3 to TRBJ2-3; a possible D gene is TRBD2 (6 bases). Germline values: CDR1 MNHEY, CDR2 SVGEGT. The CDR3 runs 15 residues. The germline V and J ends were trimmed by 6 bases and 1 base, with 14 bases remaining between them. Written as DNA, the CDR3 is TGTGCCAGCAGCCGACTAGTTGGAGGCACAGATACGCAGTATTTT. Amino acid sequence: CASSRLVGGTDTQYF.

This clone was recorded a few times. V usage is TRBV6-2 or TRBV6-3 and J usage is TRBJ1-5; the D is unclear. Trimming stripped 5 bases from V and 2 bases from J, with 13 bases between. Germline lookup yields CDR1 MNHEY and CDR2 SVGEGT. The CDR3 is 15 amino acids. The CDR3 loop is CASSTQGGGNQPQHF. DNA of the CDR3: TGTGCCAGCAGTACCCAAGGCGGGGGCAATCAGCCCCAGCATTTT.

The gene calls are TRBV2 and TRBJ1-2; D perhaps matches TRBD1 (5 bases). Germline V gene lookup returns CDR1 SNHLY and CDR2 FYNNEI. V lost 7 bases to trimming and J lost 7 bases, with 16 bases between them. The CDR3 consists of 13 residues. CDR3 protein: CASTLSGGVGYTF. The CDR3 region has the DNA TGTGCCAGCACCCTCTCTGGGGGGGTTGGCTACACCTTC. Drawing the rest from reference TRBV2 and TRBJ1-2, the complete variable domain is EPEVTQTPSHQVTQMGQEVILRCVPISNHLYFYWYRQILGQKVEFLVSFYNNEISEKSEIFDDQFSVERPDGSNFTLKIRSTKLEDSAMYFCASTLSGGVGYTFGSGTRLTVV.

CDR3 sequence: CASSAPGTTGNTIYF. The CDR3 DNA reads TGTGCCAGCAGCGCTCCCGGGACAACTGGAAACACCATATATTTT. The chain uses TRBV9 and TRBJ1-3; tentatively, D is TRBD1 (6 bases). This CDR3 has 15 residues. Germline values: CDR1 SGDLS, CDR2 YYNGEE. Trimming pared 3 bases from V and 2 bases from J, leaving 12 bases between.

This chain links TRBV29-1 with TRBJ1-1, with 8 bases aligning to TRBD1. The CDR3 covers 21 residues. Germline loops: CDR1 SQVTM, CDR2 ANQGSEA. The trim removed 3 bases at V and 1 base at J, leaving 25 bases unmatched. The CDR3, as DNA: TGCAGCGTTGAGACATCTCCGCTCGGGCAGGGGGCGATTGGACGGAACACTGAAGCTTTCTTT. Translation: CSVETSPLGQGAIGRNTEAFF. The entire variable domain, with the rest obtained from reference TRBV29-1 and TRBJ1-1, is as follows: SAVISQKPSRDICQRGTSLTIQCQVDSQVTMMFWYRQQPGQSLTLIATANQGSEATYESGFVIDKFPISRPNLTFSTLTVSNMSPEDSSIYLCSVETSPLGQGAIGRNTEAFFGQGTRLTVV.

V gene TRBV30 combines with J gene TRBJ1-1, with 10 bases fitting TRBD1. This CDR3 comprises 14 residues. V lost 3 bases to trimming and J lost 5 bases; unmatched junction nucleotides: 6. Germline lookup yields CDR1 GTSNPN and CDR2 SVGIG (reference sequence). The CDR3: CAWSLTGGETEAFF. The CDR3 DNA reads TGTGCCTGGAGCCTGACAGGGGGCGAGACTGAAGCTTTCTTT.

The chain is built from TRBV7-3 and TRBJ2-3; perhaps TRBD1 as D (5 bases). Germline V gives CDR1 SGHTA, CDR2 FQGTGA. This CDR3 contains 13 residues. The V end lost 5 bases, the J end lost 5 bases, and 11 bases lay between the germline ends. The CDR3 here is CASSPNQGDTQYF. CDR3 coding DNA: TGTGCCAGCAGCCCCAACCAGGGAGATACGCAGTATTTT.

This rearrangement joins TRBV2 to TRBJ1-1; D uncertain. The CDR3 is 13 residues long. Trimming shortened V by 7 bases and J by 2 bases, and 11 bases separated the two germline ends. Germline loops: CDR1 SNHLY, CDR2 FYNNEI. The CDR3 region has the DNA TGTGCCAGCACAGGTTTGGAAAACACTGAAGCTTTCTTT. Translated: CASTGLENTEAFF.

CDR3 loop: CASSKLASNTGELFF. CDR3 bases: TGTGCCAGCAGTAAATTGGCTTCGAACACCGGGGAGCTGTTTTTT. The chain combines TRBV11-3 with TRBJ2-2; no reliable D call. The germline CDR1 and CDR2 sequences are SGHNT and YENEEA. Trimming removed 6 bases from V and 0 bases from J, with 11 bases in between. The CDR3 runs to 15 residues.

The CDR3 nucleotides are TGCGCCAGCAGCCAAGATGAACTTCCTGCACCTAACTATGGCTACACCTTC. Residues: CASSQDELPAPNYGYTF. V usage is TRBV4-3 and J usage is TRBJ1-2; D unclear. This CDR3 spans 17 amino acids. Germline CDR1 and CDR2: LGHNA and YSLEER. The V end was cut by 0 bases, the J end by 0 bases, with 14 bases between.

The chain employs TRBV27 and TRBJ1-4; D is perhaps TRBD1 (5 bases). The germline CDR1 and CDR2 sequences are MNHEY and SMNVEV (reference sequence). The CDR3 is 15 residues long. V was clipped by 1 base and J by 3 bases, with 9 bases between them. The CDR3 protein is CASSLLGGPNEKLFF. The CDR3 DNA sequence: TGTGCCAGCAGTTTATTGGGGGGACCTAATGAAAAACTGTTTTTT.

V is TRBV27 and J is TRBJ2-1, with D uncertain. The CDR3 loop spans 16 amino acids. Germline V gene sequence: CDR1 MNHEY, CDR2 SMNVEV (reference sequence). Trimming took 10 bases from V and 2 from J, leaving 21 bases between them. CDR3 DNA sequence: TGTGCCATCGCCAAAGACCCGCGGAGCCCCTACAATGAGCAGTTCTTC. Encoded protein: CAIAKDPRSPYNEQFF.

The J gene is TRBJ1-5, the V gene TRBV19; TRBD1 matches 8 bases. This CDR3 has 13 residues. Germline-derived CDR1 and CDR2 are LNHDA and SQIVND (reference sequence). The trim removed 3 bases at V and 9 bases at J, leaving 4 bases unmatched. The CDR3 reads CASSMGDRPPQHF. The CDR3 DNA is TGTGCCAGTAGTATGGGGGACAGGCCGCCCCAGCATTTT. Filled out from reference TRBV19 and TRBJ1-5, the complete variable domain reads DGGITQSPKYLFRKEGQNVTLSCEQNLNHDAMYWYRQDPGQGLRLIYYSQIVNDFQKGDIAEGYSVSREKKESFPLTVTSAQKNPTAFYLCASSMGDRPPQHFGDGTRLSIL.

V is TRBV10-3 and J is TRBJ1-1; 8 bases are a match to TRBD1. The V and J ends lost 10 bases and 0 bases, in that order; junction bases with no gene match: 16. This CDR3 contains 17 residues. CDR1 and CDR2 (germline): ENHRY, SYGVKD. The CDR3 is CASEGSTGTGMNTEAFF. In DNA, the CDR3 is TGTGCCAGCGAAGGCTCTACCGGGACAGGAATGAACACTGAAGCTTTCTTT.

This clone has only one observation. The chain combines TRBV5-4 with TRBJ1-3; 10 positions agree with TRBD1. The CDR3 covers 15 residues. Germline V CDR1 and CDR2: SGHNT, YYREEE (reference sequence). The V and J ends lost 5 bases and 4 bases, in that order; junction bases with no gene match: 6. The CDR3 protein is CASSPGQGRGNTIYF. CDR3 coding DNA: TGTGCCAGCAGTCCGGGACAGGGGAGAGGAAACACCATATATTTT. Using reference TRBV5-4 and TRBJ1-3 for the parts outside the CDR3, the full variable domain is ETGVTQSPTHLIKTRGQQVTLRCSSQSGHNTVSWYQQALGQGPQFIFQYYREEENGRGNFPPRFSGLQFPNYSSELNVNALELDDSALYLCASSPGQGRGNTIYFGEGSWLTVV.

The chain employs TRBV29-1 and TRBJ1-1, with D maybe TRBD1 (6 bases). Trimming took 6 bases from V and 5 from J, leaving 16 bases between them. The CDR3 runs 13 residues. Germline assignment: CDR1 SQVTM and CDR2 ANQGSEA. The CDR3 sequence: CSVETGRGTEAFF. The DNA of the CDR3 is TGCAGCGTCGAGACGGGGAGGGGGACTGAAGCTTTCTTT.

In its sample, this clone was seen a few times. This chain connects TRBV14 to TRBJ2-7; D is uncertain. The length of the CDR3 is 15 residues. CDR1 and CDR2 from the germline V gene are SGHDN and FVKESK. Deletions cut 0 bases from V and 3 bases from J, with 12 bases between. The CDR3 here is CASSQDLGSFYEQYF. The DNA for the CDR3 is TGTGCCAGCAGCCAAGACTTGGGCTCCTTCTACGAGCAGTACTTC.

The gene calls are TRBV7-3 and TRBJ2-3; weak D call: TRBD2 (5 bases). Trimming took off 2 bases at V and 2 bases at J, with 14 bases between the two ends. The length of the CDR3 is 16 residues. The germline V gene encodes CDR1 SGHTA and CDR2 FQGTGA. CDR3 DNA sequence: TGTGCCAGCAGCTTATTACCCCGGGGATACACAGATACGCAGTATTTT. It codes for CASSLLPRGYTDTQYF.

The chain uses TRBV5-1 and TRBJ2-2, with D possibly TRBD1 on 6 matching bases. V was trimmed by 6 bases and J by 8 bases, leaving 17 bases between them. CDR3 length: 14 amino acids. The V gene's germline CDR1 is SGHRS and CDR2 YFSETQ. For the CDR3, the DNA is TGCGCCAGCAAGTTAACCCACGGGACAGGGGAGCTGTTTTTT. Translated: CASKLTHGTGELFF.

This clone was picked up many times. The gene calls are TRBV3-1 (or the pseudogene TRBV3-2) and TRBJ2-5; D is unresolved. The CDR3 has 15 residues. Trimming stripped 3 bases from V and 4 bases from J, with 15 bases between. Germline V lookup: CDR1 LGHDT, CDR2 YNNKEL (reference sequence). CDR3 region: CASSHGEVNGETQYF. In nucleotides, the CDR3 is TGTGCCAGCAGCCATGGAGAGGTTAACGGAGAGACCCAGTACTTC.

The chain recombines TRBV29-1 with TRBJ2-7; TRBD1 matches at 7 bases. V gave up 5 bases and J gave up 1 base; unmatched junction bases: 2. CDR1 SQVTM and CDR2 ANQGSEA come from the germline V gene. This CDR3 has 12 residues. This CDR3 reads CSVRDSSYEQYF. The CDR3 nucleotides read TGCAGCGTTAGGGACAGTTCCTACGAGCAGTACTTC.

The rearrangement uses TRBV5-6 and TRBJ1-1; weak D call: TRBD1 (6 bases). The CDR3 has 14 residues. The V end was cut by 4 bases, the J end by 3 bases, with 13 bases between. Germline V gene lookup returns CDR1 SGHDT and CDR2 YYEEEE. CDR3 in amino acids: CASSSNRVYTEAFF. Here the CDR3 DNA reads TGTGCCAGCAGCAGTAACAGGGTATACACTGAAGCTTTCTTT.